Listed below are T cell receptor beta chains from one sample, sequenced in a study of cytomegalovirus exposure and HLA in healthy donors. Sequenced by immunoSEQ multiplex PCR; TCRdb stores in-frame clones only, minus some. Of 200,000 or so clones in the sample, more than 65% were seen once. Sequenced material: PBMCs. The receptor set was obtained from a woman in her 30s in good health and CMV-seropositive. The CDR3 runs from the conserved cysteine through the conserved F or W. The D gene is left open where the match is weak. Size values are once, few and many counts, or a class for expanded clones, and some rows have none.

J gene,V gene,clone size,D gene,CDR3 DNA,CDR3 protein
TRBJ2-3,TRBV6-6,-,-,TGTGCCAGCAGTTATCGGGGGAGGACGGTAGATACGCAGTATTTT,CASSYRGRTVDTQYF
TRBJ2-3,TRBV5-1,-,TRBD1,TGCGCCAGCAGCTTAAGGGACAGGGTGAAAGATACGCAGTATTTT,CASSLRDRVKDTQYF
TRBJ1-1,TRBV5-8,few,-,TGTGCCAGCAGCTTTGGGCCCCGGGGGGCGGAAGCTTTCTTT,CASSFGPRGAEAFF
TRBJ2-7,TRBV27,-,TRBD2,TGTGCCAGCAGTCCAGGGAGCGGGATAAGGAACGAGCAGTACTTC,CASSPGSGIRNEQYF
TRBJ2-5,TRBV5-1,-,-,TGCGCCAGCAGCGGGCAGGGGGGAGGAGAGACCCAGTACTTC,CASSGQGGGETQYF
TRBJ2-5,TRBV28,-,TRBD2,TGTGCCAGCAGTCAGCCGGGGCTAGCGGGAGGGCCCACGGAAGAGACCCAGTACTTC,CASSQPGLAGGPTEETQYF
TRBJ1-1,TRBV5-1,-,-,TGCGCCAGCAGCTTCGCCCAGGGCGGAGTTGGCACTGAAGCTTTCTTT,CASSFAQGGVGTEAFF
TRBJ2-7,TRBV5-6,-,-,TGTGCCAGCAGCTTTTTCCGGCGGGAGCAGTACTTC,CASSFFRREQYF
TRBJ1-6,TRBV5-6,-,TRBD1,TGTGCCAGCAGCTTGAGGGCAGGGGGCGTTTCACCCCTCCACTTT,CASSLRAGGVSPLHF
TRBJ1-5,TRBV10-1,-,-,TGCGCCAGCAGTAAGGGAGGCAATCAGCCCCAGCATTTT,CASSKGGNQPQHF
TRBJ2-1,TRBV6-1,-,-,TGTGCCAGCAGTGATGATGGCGGGTCTAACAATGAGCAGTTCTTC,CASSDDGGSNNEQFF
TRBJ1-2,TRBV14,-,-,TGTGCCAGCAGCCAAGCAACACAGGGTTCGGGGGGCTACACCTTC,CASSQATQGSGGYTF
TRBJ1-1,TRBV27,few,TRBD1,TGTGCCAGCAGTTCGACAGGGATAAACACTGAAGCTTTCTTT,CASSSTGINTEAFF
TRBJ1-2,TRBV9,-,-,TGTGCCAGCAGCGTAGGGACAGCGGCTCGGTATGGCTACACCTTC,CASSVGTAARYGYTF